Included here is one TCR beta chain sequence, with context. With constant-segment primers, 5'RACE yielded cDNA libraries of TCR alpha and TCR beta that carried sample barcodes and UMIs. TCRdb passed the 5' RACE reads through MiXCR, listing each CDR3 protein once. The sample has approximately 570,000 distinct CDR3 sequences, more than 15% seen once. This sample is drawn from a study of T-cell memory formation after mild COVID-19. This CDR3 comprises 15 residues. Germline lookup yields CDR1 SGHRS and CDR2 YFSETQ. V lost 0 bases and J lost 10; bases outside the gene matches: 6. The specimen was PBMCs or a T cell subset sorted from them (not recorded which). This chain links TRBV5-1 with TRBJ2-1; 11 bases map to TRBD2. This TCR was recovered from an adult woman who had mild COVID-19 (a few samples of this study predate the infection). Cell type and time point are not known. CDR3 in DNA: TGCGCCAGCAGCTTGGTAGCGGGAGGGCCGCAGGAGCAGTTCTTC. Its protein is CASSLVAGGPQEQFF.